This TCR beta chain originates from a study of Graves' ophthalmopathy and Graves' hyperthyroidism. The evidence that diagnosis relied on was clinical symptoms, serum thyroxine, TRAb, thyroid ultrasound and orbital computed tomography. The sequenced template was RNA, covering the TCR beta CDR3 region. An initial RT-PCR round employing HTBI primers preceded a second-round multiplex PCR. Each CDR3 protein is one row after TCRdb ran MiXCR on the multiplex PCR reads. The data show roughly 230,000 distinct CDR3 sequences, about 22% seen once. This clonotype was counted ten times or more. Germline CDR1 is DFQATT and CDR2 is SNEGSKA (reference sequence). V shed 4 bases and J 5 bases; nucleotides not matched to a gene: 4. This CDR3 spans 13 amino acids.

The TCR comes from a woman in her fifties or sixties with Graves' ophthalmopathy. The rearrangement links TRBV20-1 to TRBJ2-5, with 10 positions matching TRBD2. Material for sequencing was peripheral blood. The CDR3 DNA is TGCAGTGCTAACCCGGGACTAGCGGAGACCCAGTACTTC. Amino acids: CSANPGLAETQYF.